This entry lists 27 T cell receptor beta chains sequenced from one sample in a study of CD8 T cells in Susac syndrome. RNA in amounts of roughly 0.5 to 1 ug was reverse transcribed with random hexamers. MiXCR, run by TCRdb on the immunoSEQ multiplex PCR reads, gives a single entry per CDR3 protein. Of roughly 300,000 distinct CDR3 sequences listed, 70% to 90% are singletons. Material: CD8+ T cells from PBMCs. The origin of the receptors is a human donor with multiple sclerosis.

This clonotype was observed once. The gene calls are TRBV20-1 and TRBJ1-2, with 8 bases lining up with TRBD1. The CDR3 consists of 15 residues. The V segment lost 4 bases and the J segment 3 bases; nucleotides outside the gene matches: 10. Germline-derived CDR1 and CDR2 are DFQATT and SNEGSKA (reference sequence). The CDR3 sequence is CSATNPGGYDYGYTF. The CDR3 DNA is TGCAGTGCTACCAATCCAGGGGGCTATGACTATGGCTACACCTTC.

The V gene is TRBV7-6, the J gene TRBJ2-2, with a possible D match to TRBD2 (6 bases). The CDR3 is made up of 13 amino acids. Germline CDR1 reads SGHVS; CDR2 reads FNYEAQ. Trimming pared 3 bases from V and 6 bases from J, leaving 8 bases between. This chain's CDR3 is CASSFSGAGELFF. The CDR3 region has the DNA TGTGCCAGCAGCTTTTCGGGGGCCGGGGAGCTGTTTTTT. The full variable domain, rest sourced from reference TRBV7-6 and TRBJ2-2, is GAGVSQSPRYKVTKRGQDVALRCDPISGHVSLYWYRQALGQGPEFLTYFNYEAQQDKSGLPNDRFSAERPEGSISTLTIQRTEQRDSAMYRCASSFSGAGELFFGEGSRLTVL.

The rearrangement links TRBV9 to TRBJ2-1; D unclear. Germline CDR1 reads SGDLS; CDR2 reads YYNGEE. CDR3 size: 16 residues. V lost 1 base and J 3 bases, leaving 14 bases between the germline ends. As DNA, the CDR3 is TGTGCCAGCAGCGTAAGATCCCATGGCGGCTACAATGAGCAGTTCTTC. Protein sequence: CASSVRSHGGYNEQFF. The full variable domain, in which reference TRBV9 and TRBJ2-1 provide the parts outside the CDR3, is DSGVTQTPKHLITATGQRVTLRCSPRSGDLSVYWYQQSLDQGLQFLIQYYNGEERAKGNILERFSAQQFPDLHSELNLSSLELGDSALYFCASSVRSHGGYNEQFFGPGTRLTVL.

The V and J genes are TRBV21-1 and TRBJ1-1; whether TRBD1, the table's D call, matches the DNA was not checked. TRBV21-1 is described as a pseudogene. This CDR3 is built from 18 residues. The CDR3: CASSKLPQLYYRYTEAFF. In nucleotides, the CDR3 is TGTGCCAGCAGCAAATTGCCCCAACTTTATTACAGATACACTGAAGCTTTCTTT.

The CDR3 sequence is CASRPRSLAREQFF. CDR3 DNA: TGTGCCAGCAGGCCTCGCTCCCTAGCACGTGAGCAGTTCTTC. This chain links TRBV28 with TRBJ2-1, with a possible D match to TRBD2 (5 bases). Germline values: CDR1 MDHEN, CDR2 SYDVKM. Between the trimmed V and J ends, which lost 6 bases and 9 bases, there was a span of 18 bases. The CDR3 has 14 residues.

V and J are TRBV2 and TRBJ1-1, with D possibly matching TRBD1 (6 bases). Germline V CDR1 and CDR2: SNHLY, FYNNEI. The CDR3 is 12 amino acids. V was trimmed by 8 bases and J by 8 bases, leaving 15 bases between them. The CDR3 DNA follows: TGTGCCAGCCTTACAGGGCCCGGGGAAGCTTTCTTT. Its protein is CASLTGPGEAFF.

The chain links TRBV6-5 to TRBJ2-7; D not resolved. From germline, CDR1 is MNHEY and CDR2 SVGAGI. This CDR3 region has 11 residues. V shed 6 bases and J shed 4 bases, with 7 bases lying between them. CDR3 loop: CASSQRYEQYF. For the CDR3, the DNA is TGTGCCAGCAGCCAAAGATACGAGCAGTACTTC.

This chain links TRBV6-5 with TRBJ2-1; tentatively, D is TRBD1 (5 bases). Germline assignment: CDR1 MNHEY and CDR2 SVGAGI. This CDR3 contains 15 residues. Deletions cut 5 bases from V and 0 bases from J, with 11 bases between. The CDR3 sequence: CASSPQQGSYNEQFF. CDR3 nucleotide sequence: TGTGCCAGCAGTCCCCAGCAGGGCTCCTACAATGAGCAGTTCTTC.

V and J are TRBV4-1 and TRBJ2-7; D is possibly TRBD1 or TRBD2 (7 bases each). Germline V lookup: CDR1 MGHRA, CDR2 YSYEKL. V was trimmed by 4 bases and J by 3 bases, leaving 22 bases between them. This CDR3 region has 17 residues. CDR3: CASSLKSPGGGSYEQYF. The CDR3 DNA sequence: TGCGCCAGCAGCCTAAAGAGTCCAGGGGGAGGGAGCTACGAGCAGTACTTC.

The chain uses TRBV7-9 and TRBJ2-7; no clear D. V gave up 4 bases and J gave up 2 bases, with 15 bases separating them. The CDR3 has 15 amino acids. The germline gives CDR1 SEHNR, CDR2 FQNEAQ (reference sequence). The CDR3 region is CASSSPGGDPYEQYF. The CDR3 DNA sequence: TGTGCCAGCAGCTCCCCGGGCGGAGACCCCTACGAGCAGTACTTC. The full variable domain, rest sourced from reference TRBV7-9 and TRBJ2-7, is DTGVSQNPRHKITKRGQNVTFRCDPISEHNRLYWYRQTLGQGPEFLTYFQNEAQLEKSRLLSDRFSAERPKGSFSTLEIQRTEQGDSAMYLCASSSPGGDPYEQYFGPGTRLTVT.

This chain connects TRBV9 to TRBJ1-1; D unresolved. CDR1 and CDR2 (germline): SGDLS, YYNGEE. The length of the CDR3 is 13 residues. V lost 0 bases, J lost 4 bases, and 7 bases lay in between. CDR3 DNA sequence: TGTGCCAGCAGCGTAGGGTCGGGCACTGAAGCTTTCTTT. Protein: CASSVGSGTEAFF.

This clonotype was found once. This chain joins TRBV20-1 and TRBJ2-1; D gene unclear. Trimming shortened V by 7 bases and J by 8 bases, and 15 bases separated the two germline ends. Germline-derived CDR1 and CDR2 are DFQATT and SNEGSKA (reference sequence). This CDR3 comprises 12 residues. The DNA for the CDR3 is TGCAGTGTAGGGCCCGAAGGACATGAGCAGTTCTTC. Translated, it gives CSVGPEGHEQFF.

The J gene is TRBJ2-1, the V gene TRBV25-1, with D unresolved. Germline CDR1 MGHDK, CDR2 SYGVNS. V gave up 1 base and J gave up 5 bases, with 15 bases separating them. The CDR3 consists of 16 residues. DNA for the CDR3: TGTGCCAGCAGTGAATTGGTCGGACCCCCGAACAATGAGCAGTTCTTC. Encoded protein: CASSELVGPPNNEQFF.

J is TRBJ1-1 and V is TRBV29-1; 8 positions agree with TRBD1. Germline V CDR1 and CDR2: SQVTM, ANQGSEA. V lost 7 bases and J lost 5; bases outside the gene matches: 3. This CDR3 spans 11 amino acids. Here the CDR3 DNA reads TGCAGCGACCACAGGGGGACTGAAGCTTTCTTT. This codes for CSDHRGTEAFF.

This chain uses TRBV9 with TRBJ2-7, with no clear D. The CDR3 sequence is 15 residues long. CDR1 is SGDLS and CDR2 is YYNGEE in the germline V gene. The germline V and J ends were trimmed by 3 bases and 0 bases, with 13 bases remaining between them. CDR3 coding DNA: TGTGCCAGCAGCGCTTATGATTGGGGCTCCTACGAGCAGTACTTC. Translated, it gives CASSAYDWGSYEQYF.

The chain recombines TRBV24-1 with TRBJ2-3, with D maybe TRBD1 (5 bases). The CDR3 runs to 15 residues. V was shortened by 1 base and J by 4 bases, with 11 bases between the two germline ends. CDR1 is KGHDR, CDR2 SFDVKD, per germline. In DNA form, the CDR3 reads TGTGCCACCAGTGATTTTCCGGACAACCCAGATACGCAGTATTTT. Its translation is CATSDFPDNPDTQYF.

This chain's CDR3 is CASRGQNEKLFF. CDR3 in DNA: TGTGCCAGCAGGGGACAGAATGAAAAACTGTTTTTT. This rearrangement joins TRBV6-1 to TRBJ1-4, with TRBD1 identical over 7 bases. Trimming removed 6 bases from V and 5 bases from J; junction bases left unmatched: 0. The CDR3 is 12 residues long. CDR1 is MNHNS, CDR2 SASEGT, per germline.

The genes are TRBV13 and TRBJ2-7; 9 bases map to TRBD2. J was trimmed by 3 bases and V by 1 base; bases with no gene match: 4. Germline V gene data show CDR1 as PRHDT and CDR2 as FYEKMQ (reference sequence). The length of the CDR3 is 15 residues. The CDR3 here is CASSLAGTSRYEQYF. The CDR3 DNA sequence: TGTGCCAGCAGCTTAGCCGGGACTAGCCGCTACGAGCAGTACTTC.

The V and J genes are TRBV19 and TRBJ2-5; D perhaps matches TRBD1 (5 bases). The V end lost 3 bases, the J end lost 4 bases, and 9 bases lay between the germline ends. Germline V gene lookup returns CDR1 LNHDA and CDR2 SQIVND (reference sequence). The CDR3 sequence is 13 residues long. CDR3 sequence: CASSMDIAETQYF. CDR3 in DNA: TGTGCCAGTAGTATGGACATCGCAGAGACCCAGTACTTC.

CDR3: CASSLVLGQVTSYEQYF. The CDR3 region has the DNA TGTGCCAGCAGTTTAGTTTTAGGCCAGGTTACTTCCTACGAGCAGTACTTC. This chain uses TRBV28 with TRBJ2-7, with no clear D. In germline, CDR1 is MDHEN, CDR2 SYDVKM. Trimming stripped 2 bases from V and 1 base from J, with 18 bases between. The CDR3 has 17 amino acids. Variable domain in full (rest from reference TRBV28 and TRBJ2-7): DVKVTQSSRYLVKRTGEKVFLECVQDMDHENMFWYRQDPGLGLRLIYFSYDVKMKEKGDIPEGYSVSREKKERFSLILESASTNQTSMYLCASSLVLGQVTSYEQYFGPGTRLTVT.

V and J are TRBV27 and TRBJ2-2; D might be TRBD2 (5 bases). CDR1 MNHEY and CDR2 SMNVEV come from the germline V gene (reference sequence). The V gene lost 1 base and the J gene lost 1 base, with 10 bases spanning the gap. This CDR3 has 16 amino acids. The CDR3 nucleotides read TGTGCCAGCAGTTTATGGAGCGGACTGAACACCGGGGAGCTGTTTTTT. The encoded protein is CASSLWSGLNTGELFF.

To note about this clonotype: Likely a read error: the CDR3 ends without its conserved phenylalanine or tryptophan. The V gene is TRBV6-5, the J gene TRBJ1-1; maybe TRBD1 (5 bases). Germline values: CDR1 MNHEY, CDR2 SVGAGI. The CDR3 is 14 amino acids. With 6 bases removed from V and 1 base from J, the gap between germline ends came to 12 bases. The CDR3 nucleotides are TGTGCCAGCAGCCGCGACAGCCCGAACACTGAAGCTTTCTCT. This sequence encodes CASSRDSPNTEAFS.

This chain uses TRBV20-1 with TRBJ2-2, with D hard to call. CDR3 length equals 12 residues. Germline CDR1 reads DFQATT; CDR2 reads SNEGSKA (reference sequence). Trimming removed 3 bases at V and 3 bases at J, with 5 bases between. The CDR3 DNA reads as TGCAGTGCTAGTGACGACACCGGGGAGCTGTTTTTT. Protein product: CSASDDTGELFF.

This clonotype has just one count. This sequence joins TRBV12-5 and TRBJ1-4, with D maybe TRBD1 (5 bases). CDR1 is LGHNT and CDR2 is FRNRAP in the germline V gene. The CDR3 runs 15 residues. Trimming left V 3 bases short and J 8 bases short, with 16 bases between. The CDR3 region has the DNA TGTGCTAGTGGTTTAGCTACAGGCTGCCGAGAAAAACTGTTTTTT. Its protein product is CASGLATGCREKLFF.

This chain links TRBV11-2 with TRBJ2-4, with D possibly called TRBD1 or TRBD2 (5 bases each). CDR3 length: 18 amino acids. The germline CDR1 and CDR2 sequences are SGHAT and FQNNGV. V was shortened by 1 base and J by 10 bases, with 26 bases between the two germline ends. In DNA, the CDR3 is TGTGCCAGCAGCTTAGCTTGGGGGTCAAGAGCAATAAATTGGATTCAGTACTTC. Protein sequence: CASSLAWGSRAINWIQYF. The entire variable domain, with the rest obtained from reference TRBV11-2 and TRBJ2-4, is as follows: EAGVAQSPRYKIIEKRQSVAFWCNPISGHATLYWYQQILGQGPKLLIQFQNNGVVDDSQLPKDRFSAERLKGVDSTLKIQPAKLEDSAVYLCASSLAWGSRAINWIQYFGAGTRLSVL.

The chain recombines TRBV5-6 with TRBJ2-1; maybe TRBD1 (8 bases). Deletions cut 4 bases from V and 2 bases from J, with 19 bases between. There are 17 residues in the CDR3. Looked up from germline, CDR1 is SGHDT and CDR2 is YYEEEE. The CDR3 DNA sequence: TGTGCCAGCAGCCGAGCACAGGGGGGGTATACCTACAATGAGCAGTTCTTC. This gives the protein CASSRAQGGYTYNEQFF. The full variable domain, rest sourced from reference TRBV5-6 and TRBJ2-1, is DAGVTQSPTHLIKTRGQQVTLRCSPKSGHDTVSWYQQALGQGPQFIFQYYEEEERQRGNFPDRFSGHQFPNYSSELNVNALLLGDSALYLCASSRAQGGYTYNEQFFGPGTRLTVL.

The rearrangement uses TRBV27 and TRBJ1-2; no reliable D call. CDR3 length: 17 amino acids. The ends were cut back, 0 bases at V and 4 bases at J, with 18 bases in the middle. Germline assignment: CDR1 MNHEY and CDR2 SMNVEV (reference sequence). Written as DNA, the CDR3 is TGTGCCAGCAGTTTATCGTTTGGTCTGGCCAGGACCTATGGCTACACCTTC. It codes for CASSLSFGLARTYGYTF.